This T cell receptor (beta chain) was recorded in a study of T-cell memory formation after mild COVID-19. One entry per CDR3 protein results from TCRdb running MiXCR on the 5' RACE reads. The sample includes hundreds of thousands of distinct CDR3 sequences, approximately 15% seen only once; the top ten take roughly 8%. This clonotype was detected only a few times. Antigen unknown. General study results and limits: Mainly in CM and EM were contracting CD4+ clones; CD8+ were in EMRA.

The CDR3 loop spans 18 amino acids. The germline CDR1 and CDR2 sequences are LGHNA and YSLEER. The ends lost 1 base at V and 5 bases at J; junction bases unmatched: 14. The TCR sequence derives from an adult woman who had mild COVID-19 (a few samples of this study predate the infection). Cell type and time point are not known. Sequenced sample: PBMCs or a T cell subset sorted from them (not recorded which). The chain employs TRBV4-3 and TRBJ2-1, with 7 bases that match TRBD2. Here the CDR3 reads CASSQGLQGASGNNEQFF. The CDR3 DNA is TGCGCCAGCAGCCAAGGTCTACAAGGGGCTAGCGGAAACAATGAGCAGTTCTTC.